Listed below are T cell receptor beta chains from one sample, sequenced in a study of blood T cell repertoires in COVID-19. Generated by immunoSEQ multiplex PCR, the TCRdb table keeps only in-frame clones and is missing some. This sample has roughly 31,000 clones; roughly nine tenths occur once, and the top ten carry around 10%. Sequenced input: peripheral blood. Receptors were obtained from a man in his sixties with acute or convalescent COVID-19. Both conserved end residues are part of each CDR3. D genes are given only for firm matches. Size values are once, few and many counts, or a class for expanded clones, and some rows have none.

TRBV30	.	.	TRBJ1-5	TGTGCCTGGAGTAGAGGGATACAGGGTAAGAATCAGCCCCAGCATTTT	CAWSRGIQGKNQPQHF
TRBV4-1	.	.	TRBJ2-2	TGCGCCAGCAGCCAAGGCGGGACAGCCGGGGAGCTGTTTTTT	CASSQGGTAGELFF
TRBV28	.	.	TRBJ1-1	TGTGCCAGCAGTTTGCTGGCCAGGGTATTTGGTGAAGCTTTCTTT	CASSLLARVFGEAFF
TRBV11-2	.	.	TRBJ1-2	TGTGCCAGCAGCTTGACAGCTGTCGGCTATGGCTACACCTTC	CASSLTAVGYGYTF
TRBV4-2	TRBD1	once	TRBJ1-2	TGTGCCAGCAGCCAAGAAAGACAGGGAAGAGAAGGCTACACCTTC	CASSQERQGREGYTF
TRBV11-2	.	.	TRBJ1-4	TGTGCCAGCTCCGGAGGGTATAATGAAAAACTGTTTTTT	CASSGGYNEKLFF
TRBV13	TRBD2	.	TRBJ2-7	TGTGCCAGCAGCGTGACTAGCGGGGGGGCCCAGTACTTC	CASSVTSGGAQYF
TRBV4-1	TRBD1	.	TRBJ2-3	TGCGCCAGCAGCCTCGGACAGGTCACAGATACGCAGTATTTT	CASSLGQVTDTQYF
TRBV6-1	.	large	TRBJ2-7	TGTGCCAGCAGTGAAGATCGGACTGCTTCCTACGAGCAGTACTTC	CASSEDRTASYEQYF
TRBV18	.	.	TRBJ1-2	TGTGCCAGCTCACCGACGGGGCGGGATAACTATGGCTACACCTTC	CASSPTGRDNYGYTF
TRBV19	TRBD1	.	TRBJ1-6	TGTGCCAGTAGTTTACAGGGGATTAATTCACCCCTCCACTTT	CASSLQGINSPLHF
TRBV6-5	.	.	TRBJ2-5	TGTGCCAGCAGTTACTCGAGTAGTCTGAGAGAGACCCAGTACTTC	CASSYSSSLRETQYF
TRBV18	.	.	TRBJ1-6	TGTGCCAGCTCACTTTCGGGGGAGCGTTCACCCCTCCACTTT	CASSLSGERSPLHF
TRBV6-5	.	.	TRBJ2-2	TGTGCCAGCAGTTACTCGAGGGACACCGGGGAGCTGTTTTTT	CASSYSRDTGELFF
TRBV7-6	TRBD1	.	TRBJ1-1	TGTGCCAGCAGCTTAGCTCAGGGGGCGGACACTGAAGCTTTCTTT	CASSLAQGADTEAFF
TRBV13	TRBD1	.	TRBJ2-3	TGTGCCAGCAGCTACAGGGGGCCAGATACGCAGTATTTT	CASSYRGPDTQYF
TRBV30	.	.	TRBJ1-6	TGTGCCTGGAGGGAATCGGGGTCACCCCTCCACTTT	CAWRESGSPLHF
TRBV7-9	TRBD2	.	TRBJ2-7	TGTGCCAGCAGCTTGGCCTCGGCGGGAGGTTACGAGCAGTACTTC	CASSLASAGGYEQYF
TRBV10-2	TRBD1	.	TRBJ1-2	TGCGCCAGCAGTCAGGACAGGGGAGGTAGAGGCTACACCTTC	CASSQDRGGRGYTF
TRBV18	.	.	TRBJ1-5	TGTGCCAGCTCACGGGACACCAATAGCAATCAGCCCCAGCATTTT	CASSRDTNSNQPQHF
TRBV10-3	TRBD1	.	TRBJ2-7	TGTGCCTCCGGACAGGGCGACGAGCAGTACTTC	CASGQGDEQYF
TRBV7-8	TRBD1	.	TRBJ1-1	TGTGCCAGCAGCCGACAGGGCCTGAACACTGAAGCTTTCTTT	CASSRQGLNTEAFF
TRBV7-9	TRBD1	.	TRBJ1-3	TGTGCCAGCAGCTTAGCCCAGGGGGCCGCTGGAAACACCATATATTTT	CASSLAQGAAGNTIYF
TRBV28	.	few	TRBJ1-1	TGTGCCAGCGGGGTCTCGGGGGGCAACACTGAAGCTTTCTTT	CASGVSGGNTEAFF
TRBV27	.	.	TRBJ2-7	TGTGCCAGCAGTTTAAGGGAGCCCTACGAGCAGTACTTC	CASSLREPYEQYF
TRBV7-2	.	.	TRBJ1-1	TGTGCCAGCAGCTTAGGGGCAGGGGCGAACACTGAAGCTTTCTTT	CASSLGAGANTEAFF
TRBV27	.	.	TRBJ1-5	TGTGCCAGCAGTCCCCTCGGGGGGAATCAGCCCCAGCATTTT	CASSPLGGNQPQHF
TRBV7-9	.	.	TRBJ1-4	TGTGCCAGCAGCTTAGGAGGTAATGAAAAACTGTTTTTT	CASSLGGNEKLFF
TRBV6-1	.	.	TRBJ1-3	TGTGCCAGCAGTGAATACGGAGCAGGGGTAGGAAACACCATATATTTT	CASSEYGAGVGNTIYF
TRBV27	.	.	TRBJ1-2	TGTGCCAGCAGTTCCCATAAGAGCTATGGCTACACCTTC	CASSSHKSYGYTF
TRBV5-1	TRBD2	.	TRBJ2-2	TGCGCCAGCAGCTTGGACCCGCGGGGGGTCACCGGGGAGCTGTTTTTT	CASSLDPRGVTGELFF
TRBV29-1	TRBD1	.	TRBJ1-1	TGCAGCGTTTTCCTACAGCCTAGGACAGGGGGCATGAACACTGAAGCTTTCTTT	CSVFLQPRTGGMNTEAFF
TRBV25-1	TRBD1	.	TRBJ1-2	TGTGCCAGCAGTGAATACCCCGGGACAGGGGGCGGAAACTATGGCTACACCTTC	CASSEYPGTGGGNYGYTF
TRBV6-1	.	once	TRBJ1-1	TGTGCCAGCAGTGAACAGGGGAAGGTAGGCACTGAAGCTTTCTTT	CASSEQGKVGTEAFF
TRBV7-2	.	.	TRBJ2-5	TGTGCCAGCAGGCGGGGGCAGCAAGAGACCCAGTACTTC	CASRRGQQETQYF
TRBV10-2	TRBD2	.	TRBJ2-3	TGCGCCACAACATCCTCAGGGCGGGGGGATACGCAGTATTTT	CATTSSGRGDTQYF
TRBV24-1	.	.	TRBJ2-3	TGTGCCACCATGACAGGAAACACAGATACGCAGTATTTT	CATMTGNTDTQYF
TRBV18	TRBD1	.	TRBJ2-5	TGTGCCAGCTCACCTCCGGGACAGATAGAAGAGACCCAGTACTTC	CASSPPGQIEETQYF
TRBV7-2	.	.	TRBJ2-2	TGTGCCAGCAGCTCAAGCGGACTGAACACCGGGGAGCTGTTTTTT	CASSSSGLNTGELFF
TRBV5-5	.	.	TRBJ1-3	TGTGCCAGCAGCGTGACGCTAGGGGCGGGAAACACCATATATTTT	CASSVTLGAGNTIYF
TRBV2	TRBD1	.	TRBJ1-3	TGTGCCAGCAGTGAAAACAGGGGGCTTGGAAACACCATATATTTT	CASSENRGLGNTIYF
TRBV27	.	.	TRBJ1-1	TGTGCCAGCAGTTTAATTGAGGGTCGAACTGAAGCTTTCTTT	CASSLIEGRTEAFF